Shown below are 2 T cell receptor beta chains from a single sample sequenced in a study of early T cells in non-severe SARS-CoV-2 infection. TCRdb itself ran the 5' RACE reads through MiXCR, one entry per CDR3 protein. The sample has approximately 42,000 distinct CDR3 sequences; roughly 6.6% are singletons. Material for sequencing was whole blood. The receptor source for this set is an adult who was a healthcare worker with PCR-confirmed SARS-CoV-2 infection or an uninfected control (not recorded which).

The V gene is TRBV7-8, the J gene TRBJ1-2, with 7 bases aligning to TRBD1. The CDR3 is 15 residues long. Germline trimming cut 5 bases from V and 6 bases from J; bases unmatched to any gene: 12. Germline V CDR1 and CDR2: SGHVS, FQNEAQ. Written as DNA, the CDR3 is TGTGCCAGCAGCCCTAAGGCGACAGGGATACATGGCTACACCTTC. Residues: CASSPKATGIHGYTF.

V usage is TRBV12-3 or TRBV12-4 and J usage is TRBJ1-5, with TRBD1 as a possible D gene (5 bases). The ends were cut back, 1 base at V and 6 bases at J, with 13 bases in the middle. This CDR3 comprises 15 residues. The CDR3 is CASSLGSGYGQPQHF. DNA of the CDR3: TGTGCCAGCAGTTTAGGGTCAGGGTATGGTCAGCCCCAGCATTTT.